Each of the 4 T cell receptor beta chains below was sequenced from the same sample in a study of shared clonotypes between healthy human individuals. The assay was immunoSEQ multiplex PCR, and TCRdb's table has in-frame clones only and misses some. Found here are approximately 640,000 clones, roughly 87% of them singletons; the top ten hold 30% to 40%. Sequenced sample: memory CD8+ T cells from PBMCs. The sample's subset: CD45RO+ cells pooled with CCR7-negative TemRA cells. All receptors come from a man aged 18 to 35 in good health. Some clones in this sample may be carry-over from other donors' samples.

The chain carries TRBV27 and TRBJ1-2; TRBD1 aligns across 7 bases. This CDR3 region has 16 residues. From germline, CDR1 is MNHEY and CDR2 SMNVEV (reference sequence). Germline trimming cut 4 bases from V and 0 bases from J; bases unmatched to any gene: 8. CDR3 sequence reads: CASSSSRDRANYGYTF. CDR3 DNA: TGTGCCAGCAGTTCGAGCCGGGACAGAGCTAACTATGGCTACACCTTC.

The chain employs TRBV29-1 and TRBJ2-7; the match to TRBD2 covers 13 bases. Per the germline V gene, CDR1 is SQVTM and CDR2 is ANQGSEA. The J segment lost 0 bases and the V segment lost 6 bases, leaving 5 bases of the junction unmatched. This CDR3 spans 15 amino acids. The CDR3 nucleotides are TGCAGCGTGAGGGGGACTAGCGGGAACTCCTACGAGCAGTACTTC. Translation gives CSVRGTSGNSYEQYF.

This chain links TRBV28 with TRBJ2-7; 9 nucleotides align to TRBD1. The CDR3 loop spans 19 amino acids. V gave up 5 bases and J gave up 2 bases; unmatched junction bases: 19. The germline gives CDR1 MDHEN, CDR2 SYDVKM. The CDR3 reads CASSEPRSRDRAEPYEQYF. The CDR3 coding sequence is TGTGCCAGCAGTGAACCCCGGTCCCGGGACAGGGCGGAACCCTACGAGCAGTACTTC.

CDR3: CASSQTAGRFGQETQYF. CDR3 DNA: TGCGCCAGCAGCCAGACCGCGGGACGTTTTGGGCAAGAGACCCAGTACTTC. The chain recombines TRBV4-1 with TRBJ2-5; possible D gene TRBD2, 6 bases. CDR1 and CDR2 from the germline V gene are MGHRA and YSYEKL. This CDR3 is 17 amino acids long. Trimming left V 3 bases short and J 2 bases short, with 19 bases between.